A selection of T cell receptor beta chains follows, all from one sample in a study of CD8 T cells in ankylosing spondylitis. A single record per CDR3 protein comes from TCRdb applying MiXCR to the 5' RACE reads. Found here are about 240,000 distinct CDR3 sequences, roughly 10% of them singletons; the top ten hold under 8%. The sample consisted of blood, either unsorted or a sorted T cell fraction (not recorded which). The source is a male donor with ankylosing spondylitis or in good health (not recorded which). CDR3s include the opening cysteine and the closing phenylalanine or tryptophan. A D gene is named only where the DNA matches it firmly. A row's size may be missing; if present it is once, few, many or a size class.

d_call j_call v_call clone_size cdr3_length cdr3_nt cdr3_aa
NA TRBJ1-3 TRBV9 NA 13 TGTGCCAGCAGCGTAGAACAGGGAAACACCATATATTTT CASSVEQGNTIYF
NA TRBJ1-6 TRBV5-1 many 16 TGCGCCAGCAGCTTGGAGATTGGGGGTAACAATTCACCCCTCCACTTT CASSLEIGGNNSPLHF
NA TRBJ1-6 TRBV12-3/TRBV12-4 many 12 TGTGCCAGCAGTTTAGTTAATTCACCCCTCCACTTT CASSLVNSPLHF
NA TRBJ2-1 TRBV7-3 NA 15 TGTGCCAGCAGCTTATCCGCTCTGTCCTACAATGAGCAGTTCTTC CASSLSALSYNEQFF
NA TRBJ1-1 TRBV29-1 many 18 TGCAGCGTTGAAGGCAACCAGCCTCTACTTTGGGGGCAAACTGAAGCTTTCTTT CSVEGNQPLLWGQTEAFF
NA TRBJ1-5 TRBV18 few 16 TGTGCCAGCTCAACCTACCAGCCGGGGGATAATCAGCCCCAGCATTTT CASSTYQPGDNQPQHF
NA TRBJ2-5 TRBV5-1 many 16 TGCGCCAGCAGCTTGGCCGGTGAGGGACCCCAAGAGACCCAGTACTTC CASSLAGEGPQETQYF
TRBD1 TRBJ1-2 TRBV11-2 many 15 TGTGCCAGCAGCTTCGACAGGGGCGTAGAAAATGGCTACACCTTC CASSFDRGVENGYTF
NA TRBJ2-3 TRBV3-1 NA 13 TGTGCCAGCAGCCGAACCCGGGTAGATACGCAGTATTTT CASSRTRVDTQYF
TRBD2 TRBJ2-1 TRBV6-5 few 17 TGTGCCAGCAGTTGGACTAGCGGACTGGATTCCTACAATGAGCAGTTCTTC CASSWTSGLDSYNEQFF
TRBD1 TRBJ2-7 TRBV20-1 few 14 TGCAGTGCTAGAGTAGGACAGGCGGACTACGAGCAGTACTTC CSARVGQADYEQYF
NA TRBJ2-7 TRBV29-1 NA 11 TGCAGCGTTGACCAATGGGGCGGACAGTACTTC CSVDQWGGQYF
TRBD1 TRBJ1-1 TRBV5-1 many 13 TGCGCCAGCAGCTTAGGACAGGGGGGAGAAGCTTTCTTT CASSLGQGGEAFF
NA TRBJ2-5 TRBV5-5 few 14 TGTGCCAGCAGCCGGGGGGACAGCATGGAGGCCCAGTACTTC CASSRGDSMEAQYF
NA TRBJ2-7 TRBV5-5 few 14 TGTGCCAGCAGCTGGTGGGACGGAACCTACGAGCAGTACTTC CASSWWDGTYEQYF
NA TRBJ1-2 TRBV29-1 NA 11 TGCAGCGTTTTGGCTAACTATGGCTACACCTTC CSVLANYGYTF
NA TRBJ2-2 TRBV11-1 many 16 TGTGCCAGCAGCTTAGTATCGCAGACGAACACCGGGGAGCTGTTTTTT CASSLVSQTNTGELFF
NA TRBJ2-7 TRBV2 few 15 TGTGCCAGCAGGCCTTACAGGCCTAACGCTTACGAGCAGTACTTC CASRPYRPNAYEQYF
TRBD1 TRBJ1-6 TRBV6-1 many 14 TGTGCCAGCAGTGGGACAGGGGAAGGATCACCCCTCCACTTT CASSGTGEGSPLHF
NA TRBJ2-3 TRBV11-3 many 14 TGTGCCAGCGCCCCAGGGTTAAATCCAGATACGCAGTATTTT CASAPGLNPDTQYF
NA TRBJ2-5 TRBV20-1 many 13 TGCAGTGCTAGAGATTTAAGGGTGGAGACCCAGTACTTC CSARDLRVETQYF
NA TRBJ1-5 TRBV18 few 14 TGTGCCAGCTCACCAGAACAGAGCAATCAGCCCCAGCATTTT CASSPEQSNQPQHF
NA TRBJ2-1 TRBV6-1 many 15 TGTGCCAGCCAACTAGCCCGCGCCCCCTACAATGAGCAGTTCTTC CASQLARAPYNEQFF
NA TRBJ2-7 TRBV3-1 many 14 TGTGCCAGCAGCCAGGGCAGGTCGGCCTACGAGCAGTACTTC CASSQGRSAYEQYF
TRBD1 TRBJ1-4 TRBV20-1 many 15 TGCAGTGCTAGAAGACAGGGGGTAGCTAATGAAAAACTGTTTTTT CSARRQGVANEKLFF
TRBD1 TRBJ2-7 TRBV10-3 many 14 TGTGCCAGCCGGCTCGGGACAGGGGATCACGAGCAGTACTTC CASRLGTGDHEQYF
NA TRBJ1-3 TRBV7-2 NA 14 TGTGCCAGCAGCTTAGTTGACTCTGGAAACACCATATATTTT CASSLVDSGNTIYF
TRBD2 TRBJ2-4 TRBV6-1 NA 15 TGTGCCAGCAGCACACACGGGGGGATATCAAACATTCAGTACTTC CASSTHGGISNIQYF
NA TRBJ1-1 TRBV5-1 many 14 TGCGCCAGCAGAACCACCCAAGGGGTCGGTGAAGCTTTCTTT CASRTTQGVGEAFF
TRBD2 TRBJ2-1 TRBV20-1 few 16 TGCAGTGCTAGAGGAAGGGGGACTAGCGGGGGGGTGGAACAGTTCTTC CSARGRGTSGGVEQFF
TRBD1 TRBJ1-1 TRBV7-6 many 15 TGTGCCAGCAGCTCTCTACAGGGGACGAACACTGAAGCTTTCTTT CASSSLQGTNTEAFF
NA TRBJ2-3 TRBV5-5 many 14 TGTGCCAGCAGCCTATATACTAGCACAGATACGCAGTATTTT CASSLYTSTDTQYF
NA TRBJ2-1 TRBV27 NA 16 TGTGCCAGCAGTTTAATTGGCGCCAGTACCTACAATGAGCAGTTCTTC CASSLIGASTYNEQFF
NA TRBJ2-3 TRBV7-2 few 14 TGTGCCAGCAGCTTAGCGGCTGAGACAGATACGCAGTATTTT CASSLAAETDTQYF
NA TRBJ1-1 TRBV5-1 few 15 TGCGCCAGCAGCTTGGAGCAGGGATGGAACACTGAAGCTTTCTTT CASSLEQGWNTEAFF
TRBD1 TRBJ2-1 TRBV10-3 many 16 TGTGCCATCAGTGAGTTGGGACAGGGGGCCTACAATGAGCAGTTCTTC CAISELGQGAYNEQFF
TRBD1 TRBJ2-1 TRBV4-2 NA 18 TGTGCCAGCAGCCAAGATAAGGACAGGACATCCTACTACAATGAGCAGTTCTTC CASSQDKDRTSYYNEQFF
NA TRBJ1-1 TRBV21-1 many 12 TGTGCCATCCACAGGGCTACTACTGAAGCTTTCTTT CAIHRATTEAFF
NA TRBJ2-1 TRBV7-2 many 15 TGTGCCAGCAGCCGCCGCTTCGACTCCTACAATGAGCAGTTCTTC CASSRRFDSYNEQFF
NA TRBJ1-5 TRBV10-3 many 13 TGTGCCATCAGTGAAGGGGGGAATCAGCCCCAGCATTTT CAISEGGNQPQHF
NA TRBJ1-6 TRBV6-4 many 13 TGTGCCAGCATTTTCGAATATAATTCACCCCTCCACTTT CASIFEYNSPLHF
TRBD2 TRBJ2-2 TRBV7-3 many 17 TGTGCCAGCAGCCCCCCTCGACTAGCGGGTCTTATTCAGGAGCTGTTTTTT CASSPPRLAGLIQELFF
NA TRBJ2-1 TRBV5-1 many 15 TGCGCCAGCAGCCTCCGGGACGCCTTCCTCGGGGTCGCGGTCTTC CASSLRDAFLGVAVF
TRBD1 TRBJ1-1 TRBV3-1 few 13 TGTGCCAGCAGCCAGTCAGGGGGTCCTGAAGCTTTCTTT CASSQSGGPEAFF
NA TRBJ1-2 TRBV13 NA 10 TGTGCCAGCAGCCGGACGGGCTACACCTTC CASSRTGYTF
NA TRBJ2-7 TRBV12-3/TRBV12-4 many 12 TGTGCCAGCACGCAGGTTCCGGGCGAGCAGTACTTC CASTQVPGEQYF
NA TRBJ2-1 TRBV5-1 many 15 TGCGCCAGCAGCCCTATCGCGGGGACCTACAATGAGCAGTTCTTC CASSPIAGTYNEQFF
TRBD2 TRBJ2-5 TRBV10-3 many 17 TGTGCCATCAGTTTGGGGACTAGCGGGGGGCCAGGAGAGACCCAGTACTTC CAISLGTSGGPGETQYF
NA TRBJ1-6 TRBV28 many 16 TGTGCCAGCAGCGGCGGACCAGCCTCCTATAATTCACCCCTCCACTTT CASSGGPASYNSPLHF
TRBD1 TRBJ2-3 TRBV12-3/TRBV12-4 many 16 TGTGCCAGCAGTCCAACAGGGGCGGTGGGCACAGATACGCAGTATTTT CASSPTGAVGTDTQYF
NA TRBJ1-6 TRBV20-1 few 16 TGCAGTGCCCCTAAACCTCGGACGGCCTATAATTCACCCCTCCACTTT CSAPKPRTAYNSPLHF